Listed here are 25 T cell receptor beta chains from one sample, sequenced in a study of T cell responses to AZD1222 COVID-19 vaccine. Assay: immunoSEQ multiplex PCR; the TCRdb copy retains only in-frame clones and omits some. The table has 86,000 or so clones, under 95% seen once. The material was peripheral blood, obtained on day 0 of AZD1222 vaccination. The receptors originated from an adult in good health.

The CDR3 protein is CASSEDRGRTQYF. In nucleotides, the CDR3 is TGTGCCAGCAGCGAAGACCGGGGACGGACCCAGTACTTC. The chain joins TRBV9 to TRBJ2-5; D might be TRBD1 or TRBD2, each matching 5 bases. V was shortened by 3 bases and J by 7 bases, with 13 bases between the two germline ends. Germline loops: CDR1 SGDLS, CDR2 YYNGEE. The CDR3 length is 13 residues.

This clone came up once. The V call is TRBV27, the J call TRBJ1-6, with 7 bases fitting TRBD1. The V gene end was trimmed by 5 bases and the J gene end by 6 bases; junction bases not matched to a gene: 4. This CDR3 comprises 14 residues. CDR1 MNHEY and CDR2 SMNVEV come from the germline V gene (reference sequence). The CDR3 DNA sequence: TGTGCCAGCAGTCACAGGGGACCTAATTCACCCCTCCACTTT. Protein sequence: CASSHRGPNSPLHF.

The chain carries TRBV6-5 and TRBJ2-7; TRBD1 is a possible D gene (6 bases). The CDR3 is 14 residues long. Trimming took 5 bases from V and 2 from J, leaving 13 bases between them. Germline loops: CDR1 MNHEY, CDR2 SVGAGI. DNA for the CDR3: TGTGCCAGCAGTCCCCCGGACAGAACCTACGAGCAGTACTTC. It translates to CASSPPDRTYEQYF.

The chain carries TRBV5-6 and TRBJ1-2, with D maybe TRBD1 (5 bases). The CDR3 has 13 amino acids. V dropped 4 bases and J dropped 2 bases, with 9 bases sitting between them. Germline V gene lookup returns CDR1 SGHDT and CDR2 YYEEEE. The CDR3 nucleotides are TGTGCCAGCAGCCCCCAGGGAAACTATGGCTACACCTTC. Translated: CASSPQGNYGYTF.

In its sample, this clone was seen once. V gene TRBV19 combines with J gene TRBJ1-2; 7 bases align to TRBD1. The germline V gene encodes CDR1 LNHDA and CDR2 SQIVND (reference sequence). The CDR3 is 14 amino acids. The V and J ends lost 1 base and 6 bases, in that order; junction bases with no gene match: 5. The CDR3 is CASSIVETGHGYTF. In DNA, the CDR3 is TGTGCCAGTAGTATAGTGGAGACAGGGCATGGCTACACCTTC.

The rearrangement uses TRBV10-2 and TRBJ2-2; a weak D match, TRBD1 (7 bases). The CDR3 sequence is 16 residues long. Germline V gene data show CDR1 as WSHSY and CDR2 as SAAADI. Trimming cost V 6 bases and J 5 bases, with 19 bases left between them. This CDR3 is CASSLQGGGVTGELFF. The CDR3 DNA is TGCGCCAGCAGCCTCCAGGGGGGAGGTGTGACCGGGGAGCTGTTTTTT.

The V gene is TRBV7-9, the J gene TRBJ1-4; D perhaps matches TRBD1 (6 bases). The CDR3 runs to 13 residues. V gave up 8 bases and J gave up 6 bases, with 13 bases separating them. Per the germline V gene, CDR1 is SEHNR and CDR2 is FQNEAQ (reference sequence). CDR3 sequence: CASSRGGDEKLFF. CDR3 in DNA: TGTGCCAGCTCCAGGGGTGGGGATGAAAAACTGTTTTTT.

CDR3 residues: CSASPGLAGETDTQYF. The DNA of the CDR3 is TGCAGTGCTAGTCCCGGACTAGCGGGAGAGACAGATACGCAGTATTTT. The chain has TRBV20-1 and TRBJ2-3; TRBD2 matches at 13 bases. The CDR3 is 16 residues long. With V trimmed by 3 bases and J by 3 bases, 6 bases remained unmatched. The germline CDR1 and CDR2 sequences are DFQATT and SNEGSKA (reference sequence).

The CDR3 DNA reads TGTGCCAGCACTATGACGGTGAACACTGAAGCTTTCTTT. Its translation: CASTMTVNTEAFF. This sequence joins TRBV27 and TRBJ1-1; D not certain. Germline CDR1 MNHEY, CDR2 SMNVEV (reference sequence). Trimming took 7 bases from V and 0 from J, leaving 9 bases between them. This CDR3 contains 13 residues.

The V and J genes are TRBV5-4 and TRBJ2-7; D may match TRBD1 or TRBD2 (5 bases each). Germline V lookup: CDR1 SGHNT, CDR2 YYREEE (reference sequence). Trimming took 1 base from V and 3 from J, leaving 11 bases between them. This CDR3 has 14 amino acids. The chain's CDR3 is CASSLWTGGYEQYF. The CDR3 DNA sequence: TGTGCCAGCAGCTTGTGGACTGGGGGCTACGAGCAGTACTTC.

The rearrangement uses TRBV19 and TRBJ1-4; D is unresolved. The CDR3 has 15 residues. The V gene lost 5 bases and the J gene lost 3 bases, with 13 bases spanning the gap. Germline-derived CDR1 and CDR2 are LNHDA and SQIVND (reference sequence). The CDR3 DNA sequence: TGTGCCAGTAGTCCGAAGATTTTTGCTAATGAAAAACTGTTTTTT. Protein sequence: CASSPKIFANEKLFF.

The chain combines TRBV3-1 (or the pseudogene TRBV3-2) with TRBJ1-1, with 8 positions matching TRBD1. CDR1 is LGHDT and CDR2 is YNNKEL in the germline V gene (reference sequence). V lost 4 bases and J lost 4; bases outside the gene matches: 5. This CDR3 is 14 amino acids long. The CDR3 spells CASSRQGASTEAFF. CDR3 DNA sequence: TGTGCCAGCAGCCGTCAGGGGGCAAGCACTGAAGCTTTCTTT.

V usage is TRBV3-1 (or the pseudogene TRBV3-2) and J usage is TRBJ2-7, with TRBD1 identical over 7 bases. Germline values: CDR1 LGHDT, CDR2 YNNKEL (reference sequence). CDR3 length: 15 residues. Unmatched junction bases numbered 5, after V lost 1 base and J lost 2 bases. CDR3 DNA: TGTGCCAGCAGCCAAGGACAGGGACCTCCCTACGAGCAGTACTTC. Translation: CASSQGQGPPYEQYF.

The rearrangement links TRBV11-2 to TRBJ2-3; D not certain. Germline CDR1 reads SGHAT; CDR2 reads FQNNGV. This CDR3 spans 14 amino acids. V lost 0 bases and J lost 6, with 10 bases in between. This CDR3 reads CASSLDTAWDTQYF. The CDR3 DNA follows: TGTGCCAGCAGCTTAGATACAGCCTGGGATACGCAGTATTTT.

The chain joins TRBV6-5 to TRBJ1-1, with 9 bases fitting TRBD1. V was pared by 7 bases and J by 8 bases, with 11 bases of the junction left unmatched. The CDR3 covers 14 residues. The germline V gene has CDR1 MNHEY and CDR2 SVGAGI. The CDR3 DNA reads TGTGCCAGCAACTCCGGGACAGGGAGGTTAGAAGCTTTCTTT. This encodes CASNSGTGRLEAFF.

The chain joins TRBV6-5 to TRBJ1-5; 9 bases map to TRBD1. V lost 2 bases to trimming and J lost 8 bases; unmatched junction nucleotides: 1. The CDR3 runs to 13 residues. Germline CDR1 reads MNHEY; CDR2 reads SVGAGI. The CDR3 DNA is TGTGCCAGCAGTTACGGACAGGGGAAGCCCCAGCATTTT. Protein sequence: CASSYGQGKPQHF.

This sequence joins TRBV3-1 (or the pseudogene TRBV3-2) and TRBJ1-3, with a weak D call TRBD1 (5 bases). The CDR3 is made up of 15 amino acids. Between the trimmed V and J ends, which lost 2 bases and 0 bases, there was a span of 8 bases. Germline V gives CDR1 LGHDT, CDR2 YNNKEL (reference sequence). The CDR3 reads CASSQRDFSGNTIYF. As DNA, the CDR3 is TGTGCCAGCAGCCAACGGGACTTCTCTGGAAACACCATATATTTT.

The chain has TRBV24-1 and TRBJ2-2; 9 nucleotides match TRBD1. The CDR3 sequence is 15 residues long. After removal of 4 bases from V and 4 bases from J, the junction contained 3 bases not matched to a gene. In germline, CDR1 is KGHDR, CDR2 SFDVKD. DNA for the CDR3: TGTGCCACCAGTGAGGCGGGACAGGGCACCGGGGAGCTGTTTTTT. Encoded protein: CATSEAGQGTGELFF.

The gene calls are TRBV19 and TRBJ1-3; TRBD2 might be the D (5 bases). The DNA end is more similar to TRBJ2-2, so the J call may be wrong. The V gene's germline CDR1 is LNHDA and CDR2 SQIVND (reference sequence). The CDR3 is made up of 19 amino acids. The DNA for the CDR3 is TGTGCCAGTAGTATAGATCTGTGGAGCGGACTGGGAGTGGCCGGGGAGCTGTTTTTT. It is translated as CASSIDLWSGLGVAGELFF.

The gene calls are TRBV27 and TRBJ2-7; 9 nucleotides match TRBD2. The CDR3 runs to 14 residues. CDR1 MNHEY and CDR2 SMNVEV come from the germline V gene (reference sequence). J gave up 0 bases and V 6 bases, and 3 bases lay outside the gene matches. The CDR3, as DNA: TGTGCCAGCAGATGGACTAGCGACTCCTACGAGCAGTACTTC. Amino acids: CASRWTSDSYEQYF.

The V gene is TRBV5-8, the J gene TRBJ1-2; 9 bases match TRBD1. Germline V gene data show CDR1 as SGHTS and CDR2 as YDEGEE. V lost 4 bases, J lost 4 bases, and 5 bases stayed unmatched. The length of the CDR3 is 14 residues. CDR3 coding DNA: TGTGCCAGCAGCCAGGACAGGGGAGGCTATGGCTACACCTTC. Translation: CASSQDRGGYGYTF.

The V gene is TRBV7-8, the J gene TRBJ2-3; D may be TRBD1 (6 bases). V lost 1 base and J lost 2, with 10 bases in between. This CDR3 has 15 residues. Germline-derived CDR1 and CDR2 are SGHVS and FQNEAQ. The CDR3 region is CASSLEGVVTDTQYF. In nucleotides, the CDR3 is TGTGCCAGCAGCTTAGAGGGGGTGGTCACAGATACGCAGTATTTT.

J is TRBJ2-1 and V is TRBV29-1, with 9 bases identical to TRBD2. Germline values: CDR1 SQVTM, CDR2 ANQGSEA. The trim removed 4 bases at V and 4 bases at J, leaving 14 bases unmatched. The CDR3 is 17 residues long. CDR3 sequence (DNA): TGCAGCGTTGCCATATTTCAGACTAGCGGAGGGTACAATGAGCAGTTCTTC. This gives the protein CSVAIFQTSGGYNEQFF.

A few counts support this clone. The chain has TRBV12-5 and TRBJ2-7; D unclear. V was pared by 1 base and J by 4 bases, with 5 bases between. The germline CDR1 and CDR2 sequences are LGHNT and FRNRAP. The CDR3 has 12 amino acids. CDR3 in DNA: TGTGCTAGTGGTTTGGACAGATACGAGCAGTACTTC. Translation: CASGLDRYEQYF. The whole variable domain, remainder taken from reference TRBV12-5 and TRBJ2-7, is DARVTQTPRHKVTEMGQEVTMRCQPILGHNTVFWYRQTMMQGLELLAYFRNRAPLDDSGMPKDRFSAEMPDATLATLKIQPSEPRDSAVYFCASGLDRYEQYFGPGTRLTVT.

The rearrangement links TRBV11-2 to TRBJ2-7; 7 bases are a match to TRBD2. V lost 0 bases, J lost 5 bases, and 7 bases stayed unmatched. Per germline, CDR1 SGHAT and CDR2 FQNNGV. This CDR3 comprises 15 residues. CDR3 sequence (DNA): TGTGCCAGCAGCTTAGAGGGAGGGGCTCGGCACGAGCAGTACTTC. Translation gives CASSLEGGARHEQYF.